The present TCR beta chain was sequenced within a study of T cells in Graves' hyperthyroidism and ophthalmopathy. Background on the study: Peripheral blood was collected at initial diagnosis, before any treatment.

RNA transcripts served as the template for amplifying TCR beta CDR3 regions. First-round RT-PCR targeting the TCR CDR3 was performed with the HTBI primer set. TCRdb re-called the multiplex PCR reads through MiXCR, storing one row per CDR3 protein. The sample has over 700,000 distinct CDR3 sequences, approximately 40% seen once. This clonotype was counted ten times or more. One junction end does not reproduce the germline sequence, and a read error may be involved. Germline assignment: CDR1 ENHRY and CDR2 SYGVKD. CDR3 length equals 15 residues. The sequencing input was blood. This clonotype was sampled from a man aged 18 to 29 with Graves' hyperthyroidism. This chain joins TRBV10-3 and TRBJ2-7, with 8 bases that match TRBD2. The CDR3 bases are TGTGCCATCAGTGGTGGAGCGGGAGTCTCCCACGAGCAGTACTTC. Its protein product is CAISGGAGVSHEQYF.